Following are 20 T cell receptor beta chains from one sample sequenced in a study of OX40 agonist ivuxolimab in advanced cancers. To prepare the library, the immunoSEQ multiplex PCR assay was applied. Entries here come from immuneACCESS through TCRdb and include only in-frame sequences with V and J called. Some clones fail to appear in such tables; in the studies checked, an unresolved V gene covers under half of the shortfall, and the cause of the remainder is unknown. Counted in this sample were 35,000 to 50,000 clones; around nine tenths of them appeared once. The ten biggest clones cover 1.1% of the sample. The sequenced sample was CD4+ or CD8+ T cells sorted from blood, obtained in a trial of the OX40 agonist ivuxolimab. The receptors here all came from an adult with an advanced solid tumor such as melanoma, head and neck, liver or kidney cancer.

J is TRBJ2-3 and V is TRBV18, with 7 bases aligning to TRBD1. Germline-derived CDR1 and CDR2 are KGHSH and LQKENI. This CDR3 spans 15 amino acids. V lost 3 bases to trimming and J lost 2 bases; unmatched junction nucleotides: 5. The DNA for the CDR3 is TGTGCCAGCTCACCGAAGGACAGGTTCACAGATACGCAGTATTTT. It specifies CASSPKDRFTDTQYF.

This chain joins TRBV7-2 and TRBJ1-2; D might be TRBD1 (6 bases). The CDR3 extends over 14 amino acids. The V end lost 6 bases, the J end lost 4 bases, and 15 bases lay between the germline ends. Germline lookup yields CDR1 SGHTA and CDR2 FQGNSA. CDR3: CASSPGQLRYGYTF. CDR3 sequence (DNA): TGTGCCAGCAGTCCCGGACAGCTCCGCTATGGCTACACCTTC.

The chain uses TRBV25-1 and TRBJ2-7; no clear D gene. Germline CDR1 is MGHDK and CDR2 is SYGVNS. There are 12 residues in the CDR3. Trimming left V 5 bases short and J 6 bases short, with 11 bases between. CDR3 DNA: TGTGCCAGCAGTCGGACCGTACGCGAGCAGTACTTC. It encodes CASSRTVREQYF.

V gene TRBV2 combines with J gene TRBJ1-2, with D tentatively TRBD1 (6 bases). Trimming took off 9 bases at V and 4 bases at J, with 15 bases between the two ends. The CDR3 covers 13 residues. Germline-derived CDR1 and CDR2 are SNHLY and FYNNEI. The CDR3 region is CARFAGASYGYTF. CDR3 coding DNA: TGTGCCAGATTTGCGGGGGCTAGCTATGGCTACACCTTC.

This clone was seen more than once but under ten times. The chain has TRBV7-8 and TRBJ1-1; D unresolved. Trimming shortened V by 1 base and J by 1 base, and 4 bases separated the two germline ends. The CDR3 consists of 13 residues. Germline-derived CDR1 and CDR2 are SGHVS and FQNEAQ. This CDR3 reads CASSLGRNTEAFF. CDR3 DNA sequence: TGTGCCAGCAGCTTAGGGAGGAACACTGAAGCTTTCTTT.

This chain joins TRBV11-2 and TRBJ2-5; 7 positions match TRBD2. Germline assignment: CDR1 SGHAT and CDR2 FQNNGV. Trimming cost V 5 bases and J 7 bases; bases outside gene matches: 10. The CDR3 spans 14 residues. CDR3 in DNA: TGTGCCAGCAGCGTCGGACTAGGCGACTGGACCCAGTACTTC. This codes for CASSVGLGDWTQYF.

The gene calls are TRBV5-1 and TRBJ1-1, with D uncertain. Trimming removed 4 bases at V and 0 bases at J, with 7 bases between. The CDR3 spans 13 residues. Germline CDR1 reads SGHRS; CDR2 reads YFSETQ. The CDR3, as DNA: TGCGCCAGCAGCAATACAGTGAACACTGAAGCTTTCTTT. It codes for CASSNTVNTEAFF.

V usage is TRBV7-6 and J usage is TRBJ2-7, with 7 bases fitting TRBD1. Germline trimming cut 5 bases from V and 3 bases from J; bases unmatched to any gene: 7. The CDR3 contains 14 residues. Per germline, CDR1 SGHVS and CDR2 FNYEAQ. The CDR3 loop reads CASSQRQGVYEQYF. Here the CDR3 DNA reads TGTGCCAGCAGCCAACGACAGGGCGTCTACGAGCAGTACTTC.

The chain combines TRBV9 with TRBJ2-7; the D gene could be TRBD1 or TRBD2 (5 bases each). The CDR3 consists of 14 residues. Germline assignment: CDR1 SGDLS and CDR2 YYNGEE. Trimming shortened V by 3 bases and J by 2 bases, and 12 bases separated the two germline ends. CDR3 protein: CASSGGPYAYEQYF. CDR3 DNA: TGTGCCAGCAGCGGGGGACCGTATGCCTACGAGCAGTACTTC.

The CDR3 is CAITRESTNEQFF. The CDR3, as DNA: TGTGCCATCACTCGAGAATCGACCAATGAGCAGTTCTTC. This chain connects TRBV10-3 to TRBJ2-1; no definite D call. The CDR3 length is 13 residues. In germline, CDR1 is ENHRY, CDR2 SYGVKD. V was trimmed by 7 bases and J by 6 bases, leaving 13 bases between them.

V and J are TRBV10-3 and TRBJ2-7; TRBD2 matches at 11 bases. V shed 6 bases and J 5 bases; nucleotides not matched to a gene: 6. CDR1 and CDR2 (germline): ENHRY, SYGVKD. The CDR3 has 14 amino acids. The CDR3 loop reads CAIRGGTSGNEQYF. Here the CDR3 DNA reads TGTGCCATCAGGGGGGGGACTAGCGGCAACGAGCAGTACTTC.

V gene TRBV7-2 combines with J gene TRBJ2-1, with 8 bases that match TRBD1. V lost 0 bases, J lost 6 bases, and 10 bases stayed unmatched. Per the germline V gene, CDR1 is SGHTA and CDR2 is FQGNSA. The CDR3 runs 17 residues. This CDR3 reads CASSLARTGSVINEQFF. The DNA of the CDR3 is TGTGCCAGCAGCTTAGCCAGGACAGGGTCTGTTATCAATGAGCAGTTCTTC. Supplemented by reference TRBV7-2 and TRBJ2-1, the full variable domain reads GAGVSQSPSNKVTEKGKDVELRCDPISGHTALYWYRQSLGQGLEFLIYFQGNSAPDKSGLPSDRFSAERTGGSVSTLTIQRTQQEDSAVYLCASSLARTGSVINEQFFGPGTRLTVL.

In this sample, this clone turned up once. The DNA of the CDR3 is TGTGCCAGCAGTTTAGGGACCGACTATGGCTACACCTTC. This translates into CASSLGTDYGYTF. The V and J genes are TRBV28 and TRBJ1-2; D may be TRBD1 (5 bases). The V end lost 2 bases, the J end lost 3 bases, and 7 bases lay between the germline ends. The CDR3 totals 13 residues. Germline CDR1 reads MDHEN; CDR2 reads SYDVKM.

This clone showed up just once. J is TRBJ1-1 and V is TRBV10-3; 7 nucleotides match TRBD1. Germline V gene data show CDR1 as ENHRY and CDR2 as SYGVKD. V shed 5 bases, J shed 7 bases, and the junction held 7 bases outside the gene matches. The CDR3 length is 13 residues. The CDR3 nucleotides are TGTGCCATCAGTCGTGACAGGGAATATGAAGCTTTCTTT. Its translation is CAISRDREYEAFF.

This clone was seen a handful of times. This chain connects TRBV7-2 to TRBJ2-7; D is unclear. This CDR3 has 16 amino acids. Trimming pared 5 bases from V and 3 bases from J, leaving 20 bases between. Per the germline V gene, CDR1 is SGHTA and CDR2 is FQGNSA. In DNA form, the CDR3 reads TGTGCCAGCAGCCCTATGAGGTCCGGAGACCACTACGAGCAGTACTTC. This sequence encodes CASSPMRSGDHYEQYF.

The V gene is TRBV6-4, the J gene TRBJ2-2, with D unresolved. Trimming removed 3 bases at V and 8 bases at J, with 13 bases between. Germline V lookup: CDR1 MRHNA, CDR2 SNTAGT. The CDR3 runs to 14 residues. As DNA, the CDR3 is TGTGCCAGCAGTGAAGAGTCATGGTCGGGGGAGCTGTTTTTT. It is translated as CASSEESWSGELFF.

The chain joins TRBV28 to TRBJ2-1; 7 bases line up with TRBD2. CDR3 length: 14 residues. The germline V gene has CDR1 MDHEN and CDR2 SYDVKM. The J segment lost 0 bases and the V segment lost 7 bases, leaving 3 bases of the junction unmatched. CDR3 loop: CASKGGSSYNEQFF. The CDR3 DNA is TGTGCCAGCAAGGGCGGGAGCTCCTACAATGAGCAGTTCTTC.

Written as DNA, the CDR3 is TGTGCCTCCCGGGACAGGGACAATCAGCCCCAGCATTTT. Its protein is CASRDRDNQPQHF. The rearrangement uses TRBV30 and TRBJ1-5; 9 bases align to TRBD1. The CDR3 sequence is 13 residues long. Germline V lookup: CDR1 GTSNPN, CDR2 SVGIG (reference sequence). Trimming cost V 7 bases and J 3 bases; bases outside gene matches: 4.

This clone was seen more than once but under ten times. The chain combines TRBV5-1 with TRBJ1-1, with D possibly matching TRBD1 (6 bases). The CDR3 contains 15 residues. Looked up from germline, CDR1 is SGHRS and CDR2 is YFSETQ. Trimming took 5 bases from V and 3 from J, leaving 17 bases between them. CDR3 nucleotides: TGCGCCAGCAGATCACCGGGGGGCGTGGACACTGAAGCTTTCTTT. Translating gives CASRSPGGVDTEAFF.

This clone was seen a handful of times. V and J are TRBV6-5 and TRBJ2-7, with a possible D match to TRBD2 (5 bases). The CDR3 totals 11 residues. V shed 4 bases and J shed 6 bases, with 7 bases lying between them. Per germline, CDR1 MNHEY and CDR2 SVGAGI. The CDR3 is CASSSRGEQYF. DNA for the CDR3: TGTGCCAGCAGTTCTCGGGGCGAGCAGTACTTC.